The clone carrying this T cell receptor (beta chain) was seen more than once but under ten times. Antigen unknown. This CDR3 has 17 residues. Germline assignment: CDR1 KGHSH and CDR2 LQKENI. V was clipped by 1 base and J by 5 bases; unmatched bases: 13. Individually, cDNA molecules had unique molecular identifiers attached to them. From the 5' RACE reads, TCRdb called clonotypes with MiXCR, one entry per CDR3 protein. The sample has 100,000 or so distinct CDR3 sequences; around 13% are singletons. These data originate in a study of early T cells in non-severe SARS-CoV-2 infection. Study background: The input, bulk RNA from unsorted whole blood, was sequenced, and chains were unpaired.

Findings and limits, study-wide: Anti-spike CD8 specificities were favored by VDJdb matching, whose results missed private and CD4 specificities.

The chain is built from TRBV18 and TRBJ1-2, with 7 bases aligning to TRBD1. Sequenced material: whole blood. The origin of this receptor is an adult who was a healthcare worker with PCR-confirmed SARS-CoV-2 infection or an uninfected control (not recorded which). CDR3 amino acids: CASSPLRGGLYRYGYTF. CDR3 DNA: TGTGCCAGCTCACCACTTCGAGGGGGCCTGTATAGGTATGGCTACACCTTC.